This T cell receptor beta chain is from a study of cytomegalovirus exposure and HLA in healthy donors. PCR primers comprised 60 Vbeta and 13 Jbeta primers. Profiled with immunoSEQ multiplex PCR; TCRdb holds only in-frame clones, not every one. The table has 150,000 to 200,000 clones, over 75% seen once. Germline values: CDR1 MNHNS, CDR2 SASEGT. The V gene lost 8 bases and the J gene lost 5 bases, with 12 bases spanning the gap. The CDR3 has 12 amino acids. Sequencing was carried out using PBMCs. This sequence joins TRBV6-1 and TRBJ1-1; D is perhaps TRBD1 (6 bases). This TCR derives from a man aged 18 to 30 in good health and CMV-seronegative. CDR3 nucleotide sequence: TGTGCCAGCCTAAGGGGACAAACTGAAGCTTTCTTT. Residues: CASLRGQTEAFF.